The source of this TCR beta chain is a study of OX40 agonist ivuxolimab in advanced cancers. For the study at large: Antecedent anti-PD-1, anti-PD-L1 or anti-CTLA-4 therapy was permissible, with about 40% having received some.

The germline V gene has CDR1 SEHNR and CDR2 FQNEAQ (reference sequence). The V end was cut by 2 bases, the J end by 6 bases, with 14 bases between. The CDR3 spans 14 residues. Some clones are missing from TCRdb's copy, which holds only in-frame ones; the method was immunoSEQ multiplex PCR. The sample lists around 50,000 clones, around four fifths seen once, with approximately 1.3% in the top ten. Patients had blood sampled at baseline and again on cycle 4 day 1 and cycle 7 day 1. The chain carries TRBV7-9 and TRBJ2-7; the D is unclear. Sequenced material: CD4+ or CD8+ T cells sorted from blood, taken in a trial of the OX40 agonist ivuxolimab. This clonotype was sampled from an adult with an advanced solid tumor such as melanoma, head and neck, liver or kidney cancer. The CDR3 loop reads CASSLSLVGSEQYF. For the CDR3, the DNA is TGTGCCAGCAGCTTAAGTCTAGTAGGATCCGAGCAGTACTTC. The whole variable domain, filled in from reference TRBV7-9 and TRBJ2-7, reads DTGVSQNPRHKITKRGQNVTFRCDPISEHNRLYWYRQTLGQGPEFLTYFQNEAQLEKSRLLSDRFSAERPKGSFSTLEIQRTEQGDSAMYLCASSLSLVGSEQYFGPGTRLTVT.